A single sample gave rise to the 3 T cell receptor beta chains below, sequenced in a study of cytomegalovirus exposure and HLA in healthy donors. 60 Vbeta and 13 Jbeta primers were used in PCR. The protocol was immunoSEQ multiplex PCR, while the TCRdb copy is restricted to in-frame clones and leaves out a portion. Of 140,000 or so clones in the sample, around 59% were seen once. The material sequenced was PBMCs. The receptors originated from a male donor in good health and CMV-seronegative.

V gene TRBV5-1 combines with J gene TRBJ1-4; 9 nucleotides align to TRBD1. The V gene end was trimmed by 3 bases and the J gene end by 2 bases; junction bases not matched to a gene: 2. The germline V gene has CDR1 SGHRS and CDR2 YFSETQ. The CDR3 has 15 residues. CDR3 in DNA: TGCGCCAGCAGCTGGGACAGGGCGACTAATGAAAAACTGTTTTTT. Protein: CASSWDRATNEKLFF.

V gene TRBV7-6 combines with J gene TRBJ1-3; D possibly corresponds to TRBD1 (6 bases). The CDR3 totals 15 residues. Per germline, CDR1 SGHVS and CDR2 FNYEAQ. V was cut by 4 bases and J by 4 bases, with 14 bases left in between. The CDR3 DNA follows: TGTGCCAGCAGCTCGGGACGGGGGGCGGGAAACACCATATATTTT. It yields the protein CASSSGRGAGNTIYF.

The chain has TRBV7-2 and TRBJ2-7; 15 bases map to TRBD2. Germline-derived CDR1 and CDR2 are SGHTA and FQGNSA. The CDR3 is 18 amino acids. V gave up 3 bases and J gave up 0 bases; unmatched junction bases: 6. CDR3 sequence: CASSFRTSGGESSYEQYF. The CDR3 DNA follows: TGTGCCAGCAGCTTCCGGACTAGCGGGGGGGAAAGCTCCTACGAGCAGTACTTC.